The 17 T cell receptor beta chains below all came from one sample that was sequenced in a study of blood T cell repertoires in COVID-19 (dated by TCRdb to about 2020). Libraries came from the immunoSEQ multiplex PCR assay. The table was pulled from immuneACCESS by TCRdb, which kept in-frame rearrangements only. Such tables lose some clones; where checked, under half of the loss comes from unresolved V genes, and the rest has no known cause. In all, the sample holds around 370,000 clones, and 88% of those were seen once. Jointly, the top ten make up about 1.2% of the sample. The sequenced material came from PBMCs or T cells enriched from blood (not recorded which). The receptors here all came from a woman aged 18-35 years who had recovered from COVID-19.

The chain uses TRBV5-1 and TRBJ2-2; maybe TRBD1 (5 bases). Germline V gene sequence: CDR1 SGHRS, CDR2 YFSETQ. The V end was cut by 3 bases, the J end by 1 base, with 7 bases between. The CDR3 is 14 amino acids. The CDR3 DNA sequence: TGCGCCAGCAGCTCGACAGAGAACACCGGGGAGCTGTTTTTT. This translates into CASSSTENTGELFF.

This sequence joins TRBV27 and TRBJ1-2, with a tentative D call TRBD1 (6 bases). Trimming took off 5 bases at V and 3 bases at J, with 19 bases between the two ends. CDR3 length equals 16 residues. Per the germline V gene, CDR1 is MNHEY and CDR2 is SMNVEV (reference sequence). This CDR3 reads CASSPHYRGGDYGYTF. DNA for the CDR3: TGTGCCAGCAGTCCTCACTATCGGGGGGGCGACTATGGCTACACCTTC.

This chain joins TRBV9 and TRBJ2-1; D perhaps matches TRBD2 (5 bases). This CDR3 has 20 residues. Germline V gene lookup returns CDR1 SGDLS and CDR2 YYNGEE. Between the trimmed V and J ends, which lost 2 bases and 4 bases, there was a span of 28 bases. The CDR3 DNA reads as TGTGCCAGCAGCGTCCTCCCTACATCCGCGGAAACTAGGGTATACAATGAGCAGTTCTTC. Translating it yields CASSVLPTSAETRVYNEQFF.

The chain joins TRBV3-1 (or the pseudogene TRBV3-2) to TRBJ2-4, with TRBD2 identical over 10 bases. Germline V CDR1 and CDR2: LGHDT, YNNKEL (reference sequence). V gave up 3 bases and J gave up 0 bases; unmatched junction bases: 5. CDR3 length equals 17 residues. The CDR3 region is CASSHPSGGLAKNIQYF. DNA of the CDR3: TGTGCCAGCAGCCACCCTAGCGGGGGACTAGCCAAAAACATTCAGTACTTC.

The V gene is TRBV27, the J gene TRBJ2-3, with 9 bases matching TRBD1. The V and J ends lost 7 bases and 1 base, in that order; junction bases with no gene match: 6. CDR1 and CDR2 (germline): MNHEY, SMNVEV (reference sequence). The CDR3 covers 15 residues. CDR3 sequence: CASTKDRGGTDTQYF. CDR3 coding DNA: TGTGCCAGCACCAAGGACAGGGGAGGCACAGATACGCAGTATTTT.

The gene calls are TRBV9 and TRBJ2-1; 13 bases match TRBD2. V lost 0 bases, J lost 7 bases, and 7 bases stayed unmatched. The germline gives CDR1 SGDLS, CDR2 YYNGEE. The CDR3 totals 17 residues. The CDR3 reads CASSVATGLAGLNEQFF. The CDR3 DNA is TGTGCCAGCAGCGTAGCTACGGGACTAGCGGGGCTTAATGAGCAGTTCTTC.

V gene TRBV2 combines with J gene TRBJ1-2; D remains ambiguous. Germline V gene sequence: CDR1 SNHLY, CDR2 FYNNEI. Deletions cut 4 bases from V and 3 bases from J, with 21 bases between. This CDR3 is built from 17 residues. The CDR3 is CASSVSGRGGGDYGYTF. The CDR3 DNA reads as TGTGCCAGCAGTGTCTCAGGCCGGGGAGGAGGTGACTATGGCTACACCTTC.

This sequence joins TRBV7-9 and TRBJ2-1; TRBD2 agrees at 8 bases. With 6 bases clipped from V and 1 base from J, the junction kept 8 bases outside the gene matches. Germline lookup yields CDR1 SEHNR and CDR2 FQNEAQ (reference sequence). The CDR3 extends over 16 amino acids. The CDR3 is CASRFWSGGSYNEQFF. CDR3 nucleotides: TGTGCCAGCAGATTCTGGAGCGGGGGATCCTACAATGAGCAGTTCTTC.

The chain joins TRBV9 to TRBJ2-2; D perhaps matches TRBD2 (6 bases). Between the trimmed V and J ends, which lost 0 bases and 7 bases, there was a span of 16 bases. The CDR3 is 16 residues long. Germline-derived CDR1 and CDR2 are SGDLS and YYNGEE. CDR3 DNA: TGTGCCAGCAGCGTAGACGGGGGTCGAACCGGCGGGGAGCTGTTTTTT. It is translated as CASSVDGGRTGGELFF.

This rearrangement joins TRBV11-2 to TRBJ1-2; D is uncertain. The length of the CDR3 is 12 residues. The V gene lost 5 bases and the J gene lost 4 bases, with 8 bases spanning the gap. Germline CDR1 reads SGHAT; CDR2 reads FQNNGV. CDR3 loop: CASSPTGYGYTF. The CDR3 bases are TGTGCCAGCAGCCCAACGGGCTATGGCTACACCTTC.

The genes are TRBV18 and TRBJ1-4, with a tentative D call TRBD1 (5 bases). The V end was cut by 2 bases, the J end by 6 bases, with 7 bases between. In germline, CDR1 is KGHSH, CDR2 LQKENI. The CDR3 has 13 amino acids. The chain's CDR3 is CASSPRDYEKLFF. The CDR3 bases are TGTGCCAGCTCACCAAGGGACTATGAAAAACTGTTTTTT.

The V gene is TRBV19, the J gene TRBJ2-2; D is uncertain. Germline CDR1 is LNHDA and CDR2 is SQIVND (reference sequence). The CDR3 has 15 amino acids. V was cut by 1 base and J by 0 bases, with 6 bases left in between. CDR3 bases: TGTGCCAGTAGTATAGCACAGCCGAACACCGGGGAGCTGTTTTTT. Residues: CASSIAQPNTGELFF. Full variable domain (missing parts from reference TRBV19 and TRBJ2-2): DGGITQSPKYLFRKEGQNVTLSCEQNLNHDAMYWYRQDPGQGLRLIYYSQIVNDFQKGDIAEGYSVSREKKESFPLTVTSAQKNPTAFYLCASSIAQPNTGELFFGEGSRLTVL.

This clone was counted once. This sequence joins TRBV19 and TRBJ1-5, with 9 bases fitting TRBD1. Per germline, CDR1 LNHDA and CDR2 SQIVND (reference sequence). The junction had 13 bases not matched to a gene; V was cut back by 7 bases and J by 6 bases. This CDR3 has 16 residues. CDR3 residues: CASTPTGTGRTQPQHF. In DNA, the CDR3 is TGTGCCAGTACCCCGACCGGGACAGGGAGAACTCAGCCCCAGCATTTT. The complete variable domain, with remaining parts taken from reference TRBV19 and TRBJ1-5, reads DGGITQSPKYLFRKEGQNVTLSCEQNLNHDAMYWYRQDPGQGLRLIYYSQIVNDFQKGDIAEGYSVSREKKESFPLTVTSAQKNPTAFYLCASTPTGTGRTQPQHFGDGTRLSIL.

The chain links TRBV19 to TRBJ2-2; no firm D call. The CDR3 covers 15 residues. Germline CDR1 and CDR2: LNHDA and SQIVND (reference sequence). The V end lost 3 bases, the J end lost 6 bases, and 14 bases lay between the germline ends. CDR3 nucleotide sequence: TGTGCCAGTAGTATGGGCCCGGTAGTTGCCGGGGAGCTGTTTTTT. Translated: CASSMGPVVAGELFF.

The rearrangement joins TRBV19 to TRBJ1-1; the match to TRBD1 covers 8 bases. Germline lookup yields CDR1 LNHDA and CDR2 SQIVND (reference sequence). The CDR3 has 14 residues. The V segment lost 7 bases and the J segment 1 base; nucleotides outside the gene matches: 5. The chain's CDR3 is CASTYGTGNTEAFF. As DNA, the CDR3 is TGTGCCAGTACCTACGGGACAGGGAACACTGAAGCTTTCTTT.

This clone appeared once. The chain uses TRBV6-5 and TRBJ1-2; D is unresolved. Germline V gene lookup returns CDR1 MNHEY and CDR2 SVGAGI. Trimming shortened V by 6 bases and J by 6 bases, and 14 bases separated the two germline ends. The length of the CDR3 is 13 residues. Here the CDR3 DNA reads TGTGCCAGCAGGTTTTCAGATGCTGATGGCTACACCTTC. Protein sequence: CASRFSDADGYTF.

The chain uses TRBV6-5 and TRBJ2-7; TRBD1 matches 7 bases. V shed 2 bases and J 4 bases; nucleotides not matched to a gene: 2. Germline values: CDR1 MNHEY, CDR2 SVGAGI. The CDR3 totals 13 residues. CDR3 sequence (DNA): TGTGCCAGCAGTTACGACAGGGTTTACGAGCAGTACTTC. This sequence encodes CASSYDRVYEQYF.